These T cell receptor beta chains were read from a single sample in a study of T cell responses to AZD1222 COVID-19 vaccine. Sequenced by immunoSEQ multiplex PCR; TCRdb stores in-frame clones only, minus some. The sample consists of roughly 150,000 clones, about 89% of them appearing once. The sample in question was peripheral blood, obtained 28 days after the second AZD1222 dose. Every receptor here comes from an adult who received the AZD1222 COVID-19 vaccine. Each CDR3 is given with its conserved first and last residue. Fields, in order: CDR3 DNA, CDR3 protein, V gene, J gene, CDR3 length, D gene, clone size. A D gene is named only where the DNA matches it firmly. Size values are once, few and many counts, or a class for expanded clones, and some rows have none.

TGTGCCAGCAGTGACACAGGGGAAGTCTATGGCTACACCTTC	CASSDTGEVYGYTF	TRBV2	TRBJ1-2	14	TRBD1	.
TGCGCCAGCAGCTTGGCTCTACGGGGGCCGGACACTGAAGCTTTCTTT	CASSLALRGPDTEAFF	TRBV5-1	TRBJ1-1	16	.	once
TGTGCCAGCAAATATGGGGGGATAAATTTGGGCACTGAAGCTTTCTTT	CASKYGGINLGTEAFF	TRBV28	TRBJ1-1	16	.	.
TGTGCCTGGGCCGGGACTAATAATTCACCCCTCCACTTT	CAWAGTNNSPLHF	TRBV30	TRBJ1-6	13	.	.
TGTGCCAGCAGGGGCAGCCCCACAGATACGCAGTATTTT	CASRGSPTDTQYF	TRBV2	TRBJ2-3	13	.	.
TGTGCCAGCTCACCAGGGTACCACGAGCAGTACTTC	CASSPGYHEQYF	TRBV18	TRBJ2-7	12	.	.
TGTGCCAGCAGTTCTGCGGGAACAGGGACCACTGAAGCTTTCTTT	CASSSAGTGTTEAFF	TRBV6-5	TRBJ1-1	15	.	.
TGTGCCAGCAGCGTAGCGTCGTCACACTACGAGCAGTACTTC	CASSVASSHYEQYF	TRBV9	TRBJ2-7	14	.	few
TGTGCCAGTAGTATATCAAGGACGGGGACTAGCGGGAGAGTTCCCAATGAGCAGTTCTTC	CASSISRTGTSGRVPNEQFF	TRBV19	TRBJ2-1	20	TRBD2	.
TGTGCCAGCAGCATATCAGGGACTGAAGCTTTCTTT	CASSISGTEAFF	TRBV2	TRBJ1-1	12	.	.
TGTGCCAGCAGTGTTGGGGGTACCACTGAAGCTTTCTTT	CASSVGGTTEAFF	TRBV2	TRBJ1-1	13	.	.
TGTGCCAGCAGGGGACTAGCGGGAGTCTTGGATACGCAGTATTTT	CASRGLAGVLDTQYF	TRBV7-8	TRBJ2-3	15	TRBD2	.
TGTGCCAGCAGCCCCGGGGGAGGAGGAGTGAACGAGCAGTACTTC	CASSPGGGGVNEQYF	TRBV7-3	TRBJ2-7	15	.	.
TGTGCCAGTAGTGCCCTTAGCTCCTACGAGCAGTACTTC	CASSALSSYEQYF	TRBV19	TRBJ2-7	13	.	.
TGTGCCAGCTCACCACTTACAGGGGGGGCGACCTACAATGAGCAGTTCTTC	CASSPLTGGATYNEQFF	TRBV18	TRBJ2-1	17	.	.
TGTGCCAGCAGCTTAGCCCCCGGGGGTGCGACAGATACGCAGTATTTT	CASSLAPGGATDTQYF	TRBV11-2	TRBJ2-3	16	.	.
TGTGCCAGCAGCCAATTGGGGGGAGGCGGGGAGCTGTTTTTT	CASSQLGGGGELFF	TRBV3-1/TRBV3-2	TRBJ2-2	14	.	.
TGTGCCAGCAGCCTACTGGGGACAAGCTATGGCTACACCTTC	CASSLLGTSYGYTF	TRBV7-2	TRBJ1-2	14	.	.
TGTGCTAGTGGTTTCACGGGGGCGCAGAGCTCTGGAAACACCATATATTTT	CASGFTGAQSSGNTIYF	TRBV12-5	TRBJ1-3	17	.	.
TGTGCCAGCAGCCCTCTTAACAATGAGCAGTTCTTC	CASSPLNNEQFF	TRBV11-2	TRBJ2-1	12	.	.
TGTGCCAGCACGGCAGTCCGCTCCTATAATTCACCCCTCCACTTT	CASTAVRSYNSPLHF	TRBV6-4	TRBJ1-6	15	.	.
TGCGCCAGCAGCCAAGATTTGGGAGGGGGCGCTGGGGCCAACGTCCTGACTTTC	CASSQDLGGGAGANVLTF	TRBV4-3	TRBJ2-6	18	.	once
TGTGCCAGCGGGGGACAGGGGGAACTGGCAACGCAGTATTTT	CASGGQGELATQYF	TRBV2	TRBJ2-3	14	TRBD1	.
TGTGCCTGGAGTGTAGGGGTCCCGGGCGAGCAGTACTTC	CAWSVGVPGEQYF	TRBV30	TRBJ2-7	13	.	.
TGTGCCATCAGTGTCTTAAACACGCAGTATTTT	CAISVLNTQYF	TRBV10-3	TRBJ2-3	11	.	.
TGTGCCACTCTGGGGGGGCTTGGAGAAAAACTGTTTTTT	CATLGGLGEKLFF	TRBV6-5	TRBJ1-4	13	.	.
TGTGCCAGTAGAGAACAGGGGGTGGTTAGTGAGCAGTTCTTC	CASREQGVVSEQFF	TRBV19	TRBJ2-1	14	TRBD1	.
TGTGCCAGCAGCTTGACAGGGGGTATCGCTGAAGCTTTCTTT	CASSLTGGIAEAFF	TRBV7-8	TRBJ1-1	14	TRBD1	.
TGTGCCAGCAGTTCGCCAGGCCGCAATGAGCAGTTCTTC	CASSSPGRNEQFF	TRBV12-3/TRBV12-4	TRBJ2-1	13	.	.
TGTGCCAGCTCGCAGGGGGCAGGAGAGCAGTACTTC	CASSQGAGEQYF	TRBV12-3/TRBV12-4	TRBJ2-7	12	TRBD1	.
TGTGCCAGCAGCCCCTCCGGGGGGATAGCGGGAGGGCCGGGCACAGATACGCAGTATTTT	CASSPSGGIAGGPGTDTQYF	TRBV9	TRBJ2-3	20	TRBD2	few
TGTGCCTGGAGACTAGCGGGAGGGCCTGGTGAGCAGTTCTTC	CAWRLAGGPGEQFF	TRBV30	TRBJ2-1	14	TRBD2	.
TGTGCCAGCAGCTCGCAGGGGGCAGGGGAGACCCAGTACTTC	CASSSQGAGETQYF	TRBV5-4	TRBJ2-5	14	TRBD1	.
TGTGCTAGTGGTTTGCCGGAGACAGATACGCAGTATTTT	CASGLPETDTQYF	TRBV12-5	TRBJ2-3	13	.	.
TGTGCCAGCAGCTTGGAAAATAGCGGGGAGCAGTACTTC	CASSLENSGEQYF	TRBV5-4	TRBJ2-7	13	TRBD2	.
TGTGCCACCAGCGCCCGACAGGGGACATACAATGAGCAGTTCTTC	CATSARQGTYNEQFF	TRBV24-1	TRBJ2-1	15	TRBD1	.
TGCGCCAGCAGCTTGGAACAGGATTATAATTCACCCCTCCACTTT	CASSLEQDYNSPLHF	TRBV5-1	TRBJ1-6	15	.	.
TGTGCCAGCGTTATATTACTAGCGAACCAAGAGACCCAGTACTTC	CASVILLANQETQYF	TRBV2	TRBJ2-5	15	TRBD2	.
TGTGCCAGCACCGGCAGGAGGTCCAATCAGCCCCAGCATTTT	CASTGRRSNQPQHF	TRBV28	TRBJ1-5	14	.	.
TGTGCCATCGGGAGCCAAGACCCCGGCGAGCAGTACTTC	CAIGSQDPGEQYF	TRBV10-3	TRBJ2-7	13	.	.
TGTGCCAGCAGCCCGACAGGGAGCGGTCTAGCTTTCTTT	CASSPTGSGLAFF	TRBV12-3/TRBV12-4	TRBJ1-1	13	TRBD1	.
TGTGCCAGCAGCTTGGGAGCCGGGACTAGGGGGACCGGGGAGCTGTTTTTT	CASSLGAGTRGTGELFF	TRBV5-4	TRBJ2-2	17	TRBD2	.
TGTGCTAGCAGCTTAGGGGTGGGTGGATCCTACAATGAGCAGTTCTTC	CASSLGVGGSYNEQFF	TRBV7-7	TRBJ2-1	16	.	.
TGCGCCAGCAGCTTGGCCCCGGGACTATTCTCCTACGAGCAGTACTTC	CASSLAPGLFSYEQYF	TRBV5-1	TRBJ2-7	16	TRBD2	.
TGTGCCACAAATACGGGACAGGGGGCAGGGGAGCAGTACTTC	CATNTGQGAGEQYF	TRBV6-6	TRBJ2-7	14	TRBD1	.
TGTGCCAGCAGCCCGGGACTAGCGGACTCCGGGGGGGAGCAGTTCTTC	CASSPGLADSGGEQFF	TRBV7-2	TRBJ2-1	16	TRBD2	.
TGTGCCAGCAGCCCCCCGAAACAGGGGGTAAACTCTGGGGCCAACGTCCTGACTTTC	CASSPPKQGVNSGANVLTF	TRBV3-1/TRBV3-2	TRBJ2-6	19	TRBD1	.
TGTGCCAGCTCACCGGGACAGAACTTCGGCTACACCTTC	CASSPGQNFGYTF	TRBV18	TRBJ1-2	13	TRBD1	.
TGTGCCAGCAGCTTAGGACGATCCACTGGGGCCAACGTCCTGACTTTC	CASSLGRSTGANVLTF	TRBV7-8	TRBJ2-6	16	.	.
TGTGCCAGCAGACAAACAGGGCCCCTTAGGTACGAGCAGTACTTC	CASRQTGPLRYEQYF	TRBV6-6	TRBJ2-7	15	.	.
TGTGCCAGCAGGGGGTCTTCACCCCTCCACTTT	CASRGSSPLHF	TRBV6-5	TRBJ1-6	11	.	.
TGTGCCAGCAGTTACTCGAGCGGGAGGGCCTACAATGAGCAGTTCTTC	CASSYSSGRAYNEQFF	TRBV6-6	TRBJ2-1	16	TRBD2	.
TGTGCCAGCAGCGACAGGTCCGGAGGAACTGAAGCTTTCTTT	CASSDRSGGTEAFF	TRBV6-2/TRBV6-3	TRBJ1-1	14	.	few
TGCGCCAGCAGCCAAAATCCAGCGAACAGGGGATCCTATGGCTACACCTTC	CASSQNPANRGSYGYTF	TRBV4-1	TRBJ1-2	17	TRBD1	.
TGTGCCAGCAGTGAAGGTGGGTCGCCGGTGGGCTACACCTTC	CASSEGGSPVGYTF	TRBV6-1	TRBJ1-2	14	.	.